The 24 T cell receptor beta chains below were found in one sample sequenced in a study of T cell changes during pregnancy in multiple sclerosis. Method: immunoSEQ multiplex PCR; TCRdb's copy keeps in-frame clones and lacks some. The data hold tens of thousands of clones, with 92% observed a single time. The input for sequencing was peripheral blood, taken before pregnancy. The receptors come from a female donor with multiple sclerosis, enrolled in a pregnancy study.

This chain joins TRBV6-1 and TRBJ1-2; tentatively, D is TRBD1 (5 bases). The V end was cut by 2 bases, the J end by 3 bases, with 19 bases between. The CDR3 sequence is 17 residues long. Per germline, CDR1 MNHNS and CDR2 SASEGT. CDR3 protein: CASSETSKVQGDYGYTF. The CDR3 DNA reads TGTGCCAGCAGTGAAACCTCAAAGGTTCAGGGTGACTATGGCTACACCTTC.

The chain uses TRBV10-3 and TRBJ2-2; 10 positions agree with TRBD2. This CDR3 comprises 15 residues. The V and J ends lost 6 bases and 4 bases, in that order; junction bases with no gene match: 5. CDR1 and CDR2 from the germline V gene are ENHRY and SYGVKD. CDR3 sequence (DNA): TGTGCCATCAGCGGGACTAGCGCTAGCACCGGGGAGCTGTTTTTT. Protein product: CAISGTSASTGELFF.

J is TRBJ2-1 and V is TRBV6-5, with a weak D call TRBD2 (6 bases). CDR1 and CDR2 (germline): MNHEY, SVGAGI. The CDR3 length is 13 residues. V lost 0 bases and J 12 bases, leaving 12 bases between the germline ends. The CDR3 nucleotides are TGTGCCAGCAGTTACTCGGGCATGGGGGGGCAGTTCTTC. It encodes CASSYSGMGGQFF.

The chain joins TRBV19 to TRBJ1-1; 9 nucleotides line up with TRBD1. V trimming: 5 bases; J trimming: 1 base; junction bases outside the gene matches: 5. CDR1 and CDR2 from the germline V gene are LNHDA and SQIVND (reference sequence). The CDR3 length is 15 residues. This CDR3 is CASSLRTGANTEAFF. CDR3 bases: TGTGCCAGTAGTTTAAGGACAGGGGCGAACACTGAAGCTTTCTTT.

The CDR3 is CASRGTGGGEAFF. DNA of the CDR3: TGTGCCAGCAGAGGTACAGGGGGAGGTGAAGCTTTCTTT. The V gene is TRBV6-6, the J gene TRBJ1-1, with 8 bases that match TRBD1. CDR3 length equals 13 residues. Germline V gene data show CDR1 as MNHNY and CDR2 as SVGAGI (reference sequence). The J segment lost 7 bases and the V segment lost 6 bases, leaving 7 bases of the junction unmatched.

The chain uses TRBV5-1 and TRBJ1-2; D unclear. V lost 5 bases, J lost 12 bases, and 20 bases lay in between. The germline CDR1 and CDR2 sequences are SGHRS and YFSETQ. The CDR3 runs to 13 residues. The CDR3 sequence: CASRPGALLGHTF. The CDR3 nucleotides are TGCGCCAGCAGACCAGGCGCCCTTTTGGGTCACACCTTC. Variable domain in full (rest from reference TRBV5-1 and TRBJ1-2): KAGVTQTPRYLIKTRGQQVTLSCSPISGHRSVSWYQQTPGQGLQFLFEYFSETQRNKGNFPGRFSGRQFSNSRSEMNVSTLELGDSALYLCASRPGALLGHTFGSGTRLTVV.

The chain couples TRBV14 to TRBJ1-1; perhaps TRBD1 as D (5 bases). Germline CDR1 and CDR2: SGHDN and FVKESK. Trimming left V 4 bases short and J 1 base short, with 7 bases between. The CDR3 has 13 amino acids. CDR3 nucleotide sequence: TGTGCCAGCAGCCTTACAGGGAACACTGAAGCTTTCTTT. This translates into CASSLTGNTEAFF.

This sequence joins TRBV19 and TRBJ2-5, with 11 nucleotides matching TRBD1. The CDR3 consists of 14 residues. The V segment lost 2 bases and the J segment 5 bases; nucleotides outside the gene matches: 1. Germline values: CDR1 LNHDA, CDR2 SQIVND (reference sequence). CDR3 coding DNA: TGTGCCAGTAGTATAAGGGACAGGGGGGAGACCCAGTACTTC. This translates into CASSIRDRGETQYF.

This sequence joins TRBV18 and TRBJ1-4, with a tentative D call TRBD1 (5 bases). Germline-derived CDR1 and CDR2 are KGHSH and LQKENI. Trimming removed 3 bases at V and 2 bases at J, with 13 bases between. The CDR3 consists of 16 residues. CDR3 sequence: CASSPPGVATNEKLFF. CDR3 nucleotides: TGTGCCAGCTCACCCCCGGGGGTGGCGACTAATGAAAAACTGTTTTTT.

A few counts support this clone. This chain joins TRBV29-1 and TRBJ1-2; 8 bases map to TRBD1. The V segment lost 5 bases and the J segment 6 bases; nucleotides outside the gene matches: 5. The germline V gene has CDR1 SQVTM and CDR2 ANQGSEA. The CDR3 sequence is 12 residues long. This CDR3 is CSVTGQGDGYTF. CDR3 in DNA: TGCAGCGTTACCGGACAGGGAGATGGCTACACCTTC.

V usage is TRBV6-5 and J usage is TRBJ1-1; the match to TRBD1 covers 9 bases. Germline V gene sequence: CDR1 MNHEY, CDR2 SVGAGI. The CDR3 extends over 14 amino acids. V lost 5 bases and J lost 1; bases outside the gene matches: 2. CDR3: CASSLGQGNTEAFF. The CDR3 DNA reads TGTGCCAGCAGTCTGGGACAGGGGAACACTGAAGCTTTCTTT.

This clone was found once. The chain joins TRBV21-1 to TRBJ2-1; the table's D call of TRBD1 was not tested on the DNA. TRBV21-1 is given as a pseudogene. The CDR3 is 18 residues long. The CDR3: CASSPPPGHSTPHNEQFF. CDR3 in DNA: TGTGCCAGCAGCCCTCCTCCGGGACACTCCACCCCACACAATGAGCAGTTCTTC.

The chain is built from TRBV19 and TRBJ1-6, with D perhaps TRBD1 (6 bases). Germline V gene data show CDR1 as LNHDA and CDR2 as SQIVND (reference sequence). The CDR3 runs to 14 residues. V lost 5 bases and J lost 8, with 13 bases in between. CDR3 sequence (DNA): TGTGCCAGTAGTGCGAACAGGGAGTATTCACCCCTCCACTTT. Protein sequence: CASSANREYSPLHF.

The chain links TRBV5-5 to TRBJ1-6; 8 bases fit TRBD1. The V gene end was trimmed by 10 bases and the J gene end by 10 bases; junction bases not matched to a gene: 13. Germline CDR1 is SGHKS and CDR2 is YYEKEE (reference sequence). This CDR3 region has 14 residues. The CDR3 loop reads CAGGTGTGASPLHF. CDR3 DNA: TGTGCCGGGGGAACCGGGACAGGAGCGTCACCCCTCCACTTT.

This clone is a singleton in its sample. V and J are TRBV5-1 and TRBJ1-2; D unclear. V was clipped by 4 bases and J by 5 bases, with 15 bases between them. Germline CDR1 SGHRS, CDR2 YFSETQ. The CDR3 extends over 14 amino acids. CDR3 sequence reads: CASSRDGREYGYTF. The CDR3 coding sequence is TGCGCCAGCAGCCGGGATGGAAGGGAATATGGCTACACCTTC.

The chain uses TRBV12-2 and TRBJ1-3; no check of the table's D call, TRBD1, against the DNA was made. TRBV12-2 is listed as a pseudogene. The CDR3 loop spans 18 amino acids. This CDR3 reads CASRLVGQVELSGNTIYF. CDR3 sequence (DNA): TGTGCAAGTCGCTTAGTAGGACAGGTTGAATTGTCTGGAAACACCATATATTTT.

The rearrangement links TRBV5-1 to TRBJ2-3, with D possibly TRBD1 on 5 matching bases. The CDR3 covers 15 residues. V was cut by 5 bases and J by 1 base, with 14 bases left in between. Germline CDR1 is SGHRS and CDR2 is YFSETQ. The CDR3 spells CASRVRAGRTDTQYF. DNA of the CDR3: TGCGCCAGCAGAGTGAGAGCAGGGCGCACAGATACGCAGTATTTT.

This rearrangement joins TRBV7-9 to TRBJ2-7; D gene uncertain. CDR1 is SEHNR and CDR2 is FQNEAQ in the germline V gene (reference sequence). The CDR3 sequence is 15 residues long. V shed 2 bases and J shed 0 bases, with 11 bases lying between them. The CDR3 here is CASSLREVSSYEQYF. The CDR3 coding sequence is TGTGCCAGCAGCTTAAGAGAGGTGAGCTCCTACGAGCAGTACTTC.

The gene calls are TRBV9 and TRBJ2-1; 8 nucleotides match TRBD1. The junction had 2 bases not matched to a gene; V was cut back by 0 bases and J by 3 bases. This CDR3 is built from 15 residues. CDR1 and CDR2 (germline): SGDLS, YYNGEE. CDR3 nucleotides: TGTGCCAGCAGCGTAGACAGGGGGGACTACAATGAGCAGTTCTTC. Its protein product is CASSVDRGDYNEQFF. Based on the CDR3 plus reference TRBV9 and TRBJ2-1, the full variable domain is DSGVTQTPKHLITATGQRVTLRCSPRSGDLSVYWYQQSLDQGLQFLIQYYNGEERAKGNILERFSAQQFPDLHSELNLSSLELGDSALYFCASSVDRGDYNEQFFGPGTRLTVL.

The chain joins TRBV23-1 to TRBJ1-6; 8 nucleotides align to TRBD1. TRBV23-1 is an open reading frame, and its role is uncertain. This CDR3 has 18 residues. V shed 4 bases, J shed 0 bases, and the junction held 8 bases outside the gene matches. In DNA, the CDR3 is TGCGCCAGCAGTCTCTACAGGGGGTTCCGCTCCTATAATTCACCCCTCCACTTT. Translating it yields CASSLYRGFRSYNSPLHF.

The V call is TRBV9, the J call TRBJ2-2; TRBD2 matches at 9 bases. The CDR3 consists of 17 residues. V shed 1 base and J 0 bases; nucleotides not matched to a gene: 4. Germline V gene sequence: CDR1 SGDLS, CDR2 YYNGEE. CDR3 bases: TGTGCCAGCAGCGTAAATAGCGGGAGTTCGAACACCGGGGAGCTGTTTTTT. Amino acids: CASSVNSGSSNTGELFF.

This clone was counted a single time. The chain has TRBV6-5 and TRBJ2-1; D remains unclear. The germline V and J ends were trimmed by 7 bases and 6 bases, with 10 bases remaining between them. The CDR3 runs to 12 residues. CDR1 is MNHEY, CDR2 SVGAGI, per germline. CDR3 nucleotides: TGTGCCAGCACTACGCTTGGCAATGAGCAGTTCTTC. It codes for CASTTLGNEQFF.

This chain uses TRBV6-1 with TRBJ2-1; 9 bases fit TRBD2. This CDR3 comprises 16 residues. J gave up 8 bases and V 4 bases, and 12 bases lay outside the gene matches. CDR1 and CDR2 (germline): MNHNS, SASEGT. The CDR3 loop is CASSAPPTSGGHEQFF. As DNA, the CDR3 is TGTGCCAGCAGTGCACCCCCGACTAGCGGCGGGCATGAGCAGTTCTTC.

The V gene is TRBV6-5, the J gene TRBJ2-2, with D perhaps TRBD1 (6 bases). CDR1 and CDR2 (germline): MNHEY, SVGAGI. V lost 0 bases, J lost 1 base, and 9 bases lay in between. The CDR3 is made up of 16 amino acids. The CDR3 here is CASSYSMGQNTGELFF. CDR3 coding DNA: TGTGCCAGCAGTTACTCGATGGGACAGAACACCGGGGAGCTGTTTTTT.